This T cell receptor (beta chain) emerged from a study of T cells in women clearing cervical HPV infection. With respect to this clone: The CDR3 goes on 3 residues after the read ends, and that part is filled in from the germline J gene.

Method: immunoSEQ multiplex PCR; TCRdb's copy keeps in-frame clones and lacks some. The listing contains 35,000 to 45,000 clones. V trimming: 0 bases; J trimming: 5 bases; junction bases outside the gene matches: 5. The CDR3 runs to 16 residues. CDR1 is SGHRS and CDR2 is YFSETQ in the germline V gene. Sequencing was performed on blood buffy coat. This TCR was recovered from a woman aged 18 to 75 with a cervical HPV16 infection that either progressed to CIN3+ or cleared (not recorded which). This chain connects TRBV5-1 to TRBJ2-3; 11 bases line up with TRBD2. Partial CDR3 DNA: TGCGCCAGCAGCTTGGTTAGCGGGAGGGGAGTAGATACG. Protein: CASSLVSGRGVDT. The full CDR3 sequence reads CASSLVSGRGVDTQYF.